The 17 T cell receptor beta chains reported below all come from one sample, sequenced in a study of Graves' ophthalmopathy and Graves' hyperthyroidism. The TCR beta CDR3 regions underwent amplification from RNA transcripts. First-round RT-PCR with HTBI primers preceded a second-round multiplex PCR. TCRdb redid the calling of the multiplex PCR reads with MiXCR, one entry per CDR3 protein. The data show 350,000 to 400,000 distinct CDR3 sequences, 15% seen once. Sequenced: peripheral blood. The receptors here all came from a woman aged 18-29 years with stable Graves' hyperthyroidism.

The V and J genes are TRBV5-1 and TRBJ1-2; D is uncertain. The V end was cut by 3 bases, the J end by 7 bases, with 13 bases between. This CDR3 has 13 residues. The germline gives CDR1 SGHRS, CDR2 YFSETQ. The CDR3 is CASSSSGVAGYTF. CDR3 bases: TGCGCCAGCAGCTCCAGCGGGGTAGCTGGCTACACCTTC.

This clonotype occurred many times. V gene TRBV2 combines with J gene TRBJ1-6; D unclear. The germline CDR1 and CDR2 sequences are SNHLY and FYNNEI. The CDR3 has 16 amino acids. The V gene lost 3 bases and the J gene lost 10 bases, with 19 bases spanning the gap. For the CDR3, the DNA is TGTGCCAGCAGTGAGTTGGGATTGAATGGCGGCTCACCCCTCCACTTT. This encodes CASSELGLNGGSPLHF.

The chain carries TRBV6-1 and TRBJ2-3, with D possibly matching TRBD2 (5 bases). This CDR3 is 13 amino acids long. The V end lost 5 bases, the J end lost 5 bases, and 11 bases lay between the germline ends. Germline V gene lookup returns CDR1 MNHNS and CDR2 SASEGT. The CDR3 DNA reads TGTGCCAGCAGTCCGGGGATGCAAGATACGCAGTATTTT. This encodes CASSPGMQDTQYF.

At least ten counts were recorded for this clonotype. The chain combines TRBV7-3 with TRBJ2-2; D not resolved. V gave up 2 bases and J gave up 0 bases, with 4 bases separating them. Germline-derived CDR1 and CDR2 are SGHTA and FQGTGA. CDR3 length equals 14 residues. In DNA, the CDR3 is TGTGCCAGCAGCTTATACCCGAACACCGGGGAGCTGTTTTTT. This translates into CASSLYPNTGELFF.

This clonotype was seen a handful of times. V is TRBV7-6 and J is TRBJ1-2; 9 nucleotides match TRBD1. CDR3 length: 17 amino acids. Germline CDR1 and CDR2: SGHVS and FNYEAQ. With 2 bases clipped from V and 2 bases from J, the junction kept 9 bases outside the gene matches. CDR3 nucleotide sequence: TGTGCCAGCAGCTTAAAGGGTCTAGGGACAGGGAACTATGGCTACACCTTC. This gives the protein CASSLKGLGTGNYGYTF.

A few counts support this clonotype. The chain carries TRBV15 and TRBJ2-7, with a tentative D call TRBD1 (6 bases). Germline CDR1 is LNHNV and CDR2 is YYDKDF (reference sequence). Deletions cut 0 bases from V and 2 bases from J, with 11 bases between. This CDR3 spans 15 amino acids. CDR3 loop: CATSRESRGPYEQYF. The CDR3 region has the DNA TGTGCCACCAGCAGAGAATCCAGGGGCCCCTACGAGCAGTACTTC.

The chain joins TRBV4-1 to TRBJ1-3; D gene uncertain. Trimming removed 5 bases at V and 8 bases at J, with 13 bases between. CDR1 is MGHRA, CDR2 YSYEKL, per germline. The CDR3 runs 13 residues. CDR3 nucleotide sequence: TGCGCCAGCAGCTGGACGGGCGCGGACACCATATATTTT. Its protein product is CASSWTGADTIYF.

V and J are TRBV18 and TRBJ2-7; 12 nucleotides line up with TRBD1. V was clipped by 5 bases and J by 6 bases; unmatched bases: 5. There are 14 residues in the CDR3. Germline lookup yields CDR1 KGHSH and CDR2 LQKENI. In nucleotides, the CDR3 is TGTGCCAGCTCAGGGGACAGGGGGCGAATCGAGCAGTACTTC. Encoded protein: CASSGDRGRIEQYF.

This clonotype occurred a few times. V usage is TRBV10-3 and J usage is TRBJ1-5; no definite D call. Germline V lookup: CDR1 ENHRY, CDR2 SYGVKD. The length of the CDR3 is 13 residues. Trimming shortened V by 9 bases and J by 5 bases, and 14 bases separated the two germline ends. The chain's CDR3 is CAISGGEDQPQHF. As DNA, the CDR3 is TGTGCCATTTCGGGTGGGGAGGATCAGCCCCAGCATTTT.

This clonotype was found many times. The rearrangement links TRBV19 to TRBJ2-2; tentative D call: TRBD2 (6 bases). With 0 bases removed from V and 4 bases from J, the gap between germline ends came to 12 bases. Looked up from germline, CDR1 is LNHDA and CDR2 is SQIVND (reference sequence). The CDR3 has 16 residues. CDR3 in amino acids: CASSIEAGPLTGELFF. The CDR3 region has the DNA TGTGCCAGTAGTATAGAGGCGGGGCCCCTCACCGGGGAGCTGTTTTTT.

This clonotype has at least ten counts. The rearrangement uses TRBV7-2 and TRBJ1-5, with D hard to call. The CDR3 consists of 14 residues. Germline V gives CDR1 SGHTA, CDR2 FQGNSA. Deletions cut 1 base from V and 10 bases from J, with 14 bases between. The CDR3 DNA reads TGTGCCAGCAGCTTAGGGGGTCCGTATAATCCCCAGCATTTT. Protein sequence: CASSLGGPYNPQHF.

This clonotype was recorded a few times. In DNA form, the CDR3 reads TGTGCCAGCAGCTTGGGTAGCTCCTACAATGAGCAGTTCTTC. It codes for CASSLGSSYNEQFF. The rearrangement joins TRBV7-2 to TRBJ2-1; D is unclear. V was cut by 3 bases and J by 0 bases, with 6 bases left in between. The CDR3 consists of 14 residues. Germline V gene data show CDR1 as SGHTA and CDR2 as FQGNSA.

The chain carries TRBV27 and TRBJ2-7; D tentatively fits TRBD1 or TRBD2 (6 bases each). Germline V gives CDR1 MNHEY, CDR2 SMNVEV (reference sequence). The V end was cut by 1 base, the J end by 2 bases, with 12 bases between. The CDR3 consists of 15 residues. The CDR3 sequence is CASSLFLGGTYEQYF. CDR3 coding DNA: TGTGCCAGCAGTTTATTCTTAGGGGGGACCTACGAGCAGTACTTC.

This clonotype was recorded many times. The chain recombines TRBV12-3 or TRBV12-4 with TRBJ1-1; no reliable D call. This CDR3 region has 13 residues. Trimming shortened V by 6 bases and J by 1 base, and 9 bases separated the two germline ends. The CDR3: CASRGAENTEAFF. The CDR3, as DNA: TGTGCCAGCAGGGGCGCGGAGAACACTGAAGCTTTCTTT.

This clonotype showed up many times. The chain combines TRBV27 with TRBJ2-7, with 8 positions matching TRBD1. The V gene's germline CDR1 is MNHEY and CDR2 SMNVEV (reference sequence). The CDR3 has 15 residues. Trimming took 5 bases from V and 3 from J; bases not matched to a gene: 9. The CDR3 bases are TGTGCCAGCAGTCCGCGGACAGGGACCGTCTACGAGCAGTACTTC. Amino acid sequence: CASSPRTGTVYEQYF.

Here the CDR3 DNA reads TGTGCCAGCAGTAACATGGGTAGCGGGGGTCGGAGGAACGAGCAGTACTTC. It encodes CASSNMGSGGRRNEQYF. The chain recombines TRBV6-4 with TRBJ2-7; 9 bases agree with TRBD2. Germline V gene lookup returns CDR1 MRHNA and CDR2 SNTAGT. Losses at the gene ends were 5 bases for V and 5 bases for J; bases not matched to a gene: 16. The CDR3 covers 17 residues.

About this clonotype itself: A much bigger clone sits one base away, suggesting this may be a read error. The chain recombines TRBV24-1 with TRBJ2-2, with D possibly being TRBD1 (6 bases). The CDR3 sequence is 13 residues long. Looked up from germline, CDR1 is KGHDR and CDR2 is SFDVKD. The CDR3 reads CATTGRGTGELCF. DNA of the CDR3: TGTGCCACCACTGGCAGGGGTACCGGGGAGCTGTGTTTT.